This T cell receptor (beta chain) is from a study of blood T cells in healthy people across ages. Study overall: Template switching picked up about one barcoded beta molecule for each two T cells.

The CDR3 is 16 residues long. V was pared by 5 bases and J by 4 bases, with 20 bases between. On this clonotype: Its specificity is unknown.

Overall study findings and caveats: When set beside aged donors, long-lived donors presented more naive CD4+ cells and higher diversity. Roughly linear declines in TCR beta diversity per million T cells occurred with age. Diversity estimates drawn from one million T cells were deemed underestimates.

A second 7 to 11 cycle PCR used barcoded and J-beta primers. TCRdb ran MiXCR on the 5' RACE reads and lists one entry per CDR3 protein. This sample carries 1.2 million to 1.5 million distinct CDR3 sequences, 35% to 45% of them seen once, and the ten largest clones take 7.9%. The rearrangement uses TRBV12-3 or TRBV12-4 and TRBJ1-2; no clear D gene. The TCR originated in a young woman in good health. The sequencing sample was made of blood. CDR3 nucleotides: TGTGCCAGCAGTCCAACGATAATTTGGAAGATCTATGGCTACACCTTC. Translated, it gives CASSPTIIWKIYGYTF.